The next 18 T cell receptor beta chains were all read from a single sample in a study of OX40 agonist ivuxolimab in advanced cancers. Profiling relied on immunoSEQ multiplex PCR, and the TCRdb table lists in-frame clones only, not all of them. The sample yields 100,000 or so clones, about 90% seen once. The sequencing used CD4+ or CD8+ T cells sorted from blood, collected in a trial of the OX40 agonist ivuxolimab. Receptors were obtained from an adult with an advanced solid tumor such as melanoma, head and neck, liver or kidney cancer.

V gene TRBV6-5 combines with J gene TRBJ1-5; D possibly corresponds to TRBD1 (5 bases). This CDR3 spans 13 amino acids. Germline V gene lookup returns CDR1 MNHEY and CDR2 SVGAGI. V gave up 6 bases and J gave up 7 bases, with 13 bases separating them. The CDR3 spells CASRMGLMQPQHF. DNA for the CDR3: TGTGCCAGCAGGATGGGACTAATGCAGCCCCAGCATTTT.

This chain links TRBV30 with TRBJ1-1; D gene unclear. The CDR3 totals 13 residues. Germline-derived CDR1 and CDR2 are GTSNPN and SVGIG (reference sequence). V lost 7 bases, J lost 1 base, and 13 bases lay in between. The CDR3 loop is CAFHTSQNTEAFF. As DNA, the CDR3 is TGTGCCTTCCACACCTCCCAGAACACTGAAGCTTTCTTT.

This chain connects TRBV19 to TRBJ2-3; TRBD2 matches at 9 bases. This CDR3 contains 17 residues. V shed 3 bases and J 4 bases; nucleotides not matched to a gene: 11. Germline-derived CDR1 and CDR2 are LNHDA and SQIVND (reference sequence). The CDR3 reads CASSIQSGGRASDTQYF. CDR3 bases: TGTGCCAGTAGTATCCAGTCCGGCGGGAGGGCCTCAGATACGCAGTATTTT.

Comment on this clone: One junction end disagrees with the germline gene, perhaps due to a read error. The chain joins TRBV2 to TRBJ2-1, with D unclear. The CDR3 is 12 residues long. Germline CDR1 and CDR2: SNHLY and FYNNEI. CDR3: CASSQAAYEQFF. The CDR3 DNA reads as TGTGCCAGCAGTCAAGCTGCTTACGAGCAGTTCTTC.

This sequence joins TRBV11-3 and TRBJ2-2, with D possibly called TRBD1 or TRBD2 (5 bases each). Germline loops: CDR1 SGHNT, CDR2 YENEEA. Trimming removed 3 bases at V and 4 bases at J, with 9 bases between. This CDR3 is built from 14 residues. This CDR3 is CASSLGTGTGELFF. CDR3 in DNA: TGTGCCAGCAGCTTGGGGACGGGCACCGGGGAGCTGTTTTTT.

The chain is built from TRBV4-1 and TRBJ2-7; 7 bases align to TRBD1. CDR3 length: 16 residues. Germline-derived CDR1 and CDR2 are MGHRA and YSYEKL. The V segment lost 1 base and the J segment 0 bases; nucleotides outside the gene matches: 6. The CDR3 DNA is TGCGCCAGCAGCCAAGGTTGGGGACAGTTCTCCTACGAGCAGTACTTC. It yields the protein CASSQGWGQFSYEQYF.

J is TRBJ2-2 and V is TRBV9, with D perhaps TRBD1 (6 bases). This CDR3 region has 15 residues. V was pared by 4 bases and J by 0 bases, with 10 bases between. CDR1 and CDR2 (germline): SGDLS, YYNGEE. The CDR3 protein is CASSLRQANTGELFF. The CDR3 DNA sequence: TGTGCCAGCAGCCTACGACAGGCGAACACCGGGGAGCTGTTTTTT. Using reference TRBV9 and TRBJ2-2 for the parts outside the CDR3, the full variable domain is DSGVTQTPKHLITATGQRVTLRCSPRSGDLSVYWYQQSLDQGLQFLIQYYNGEERAKGNILERFSAQQFPDLHSELNLSSLELGDSALYFCASSLRQANTGELFFGEGSRLTVL.

The J gene is TRBJ2-1, the V gene TRBV7-3; D uncertain. The CDR3 totals 14 residues. CDR1 SGHTA and CDR2 FQGTGA come from the germline V gene. V shed 1 base and J shed 5 bases, with 9 bases lying between them. CDR3 protein: CASSLIGGHNEQFF. In DNA form, the CDR3 reads TGTGCCAGCAGCTTAATTGGCGGCCACAATGAGCAGTTCTTC.

This clone was observed once. This chain joins TRBV6-1 and TRBJ1-2; TRBD1 is a possible D gene (5 bases). The CDR3 runs 13 residues. The V gene's germline CDR1 is MNHNS and CDR2 SASEGT. Trimming removed 5 bases from V and 1 base from J, with 8 bases in between. CDR3 coding DNA: TGTGCCAGCAGTTCGACAGTTAACTATGGCTACACCTTC. Protein: CASSSTVNYGYTF.

V gene TRBV7-2 combines with J gene TRBJ2-7, with 11 positions matching TRBD2. The V and J ends lost 3 bases and 7 bases, in that order; junction bases with no gene match: 11. The CDR3 covers 16 residues. Germline V lookup: CDR1 SGHTA, CDR2 FQGNSA. CDR3: CASSFSPTSGGREQYF. The CDR3 region has the DNA TGTGCCAGCAGCTTTAGTCCAACTAGCGGGGGTAGGGAGCAGTACTTC.

The chain combines TRBV7-2 with TRBJ1-2; 8 nucleotides agree with TRBD1. The V gene end was trimmed by 2 bases and the J gene end by 8 bases; junction bases not matched to a gene: 7. The germline CDR1 and CDR2 sequences are SGHTA and FQGNSA. This CDR3 region has 14 residues. CDR3 coding DNA: TGTGCCAGCAGCTTAACCCGACAGGGGAGAGGCTACACCTTC. The encoded protein is CASSLTRQGRGYTF.

This clone came up once. This chain connects TRBV5-4 to TRBJ2-3; D is perhaps TRBD2 (6 bases). V shed 5 bases and J shed 5 bases, with 27 bases lying between them. CDR1 is SGHNT and CDR2 is YYREEE in the germline V gene (reference sequence). The CDR3 extends over 18 amino acids. CDR3 bases: TGTGCCAGCAGTCGCCCTAAGACGGGGGACGTCTTGGTAGATACGCAGTATTTT. It encodes CASSRPKTGDVLVDTQYF.

CDR3 protein: CAWSGGRTGETQYF. The CDR3, as DNA: TGTGCCTGGAGTGGAGGGAGGACCGGGGAGACCCAGTACTTC. The genes are TRBV30 and TRBJ2-5; D is possibly TRBD2 (6 bases). Trimming removed 1 base from V and 5 bases from J, with 14 bases in between. CDR1 is GTSNPN, CDR2 SVGIG, per germline (reference sequence). The CDR3 sequence is 14 residues long.

The chain employs TRBV7-2 and TRBJ2-1, with 9 bases aligning to TRBD2. After removal of 5 bases from V and 6 bases from J, the junction contained 14 bases not matched to a gene. This CDR3 spans 17 amino acids. Germline V CDR1 and CDR2: SGHTA, FQGNSA. In nucleotides, the CDR3 is TGTGCCAGCAGCCCGCCTCCCCCGGGACTAGCAGGCAATGAGCAGTTCTTC. Translation gives CASSPPPPGLAGNEQFF.

The J gene is TRBJ2-1, the V gene TRBV28, with a weak D call TRBD2 (5 bases). The CDR3 loop spans 15 amino acids. Per germline, CDR1 MDHEN and CDR2 SYDVKM. The ends were cut back, 6 bases at V and 2 bases at J, with 14 bases in the middle. CDR3 coding DNA: TGTGCCAGCAGCAGACTGACGACTACCTACAATGAGCAGTTCTTC. Translated: CASSRLTTTYNEQFF. Variable domain in full (rest from reference TRBV28 and TRBJ2-1): DVKVTQSSRYLVKRTGEKVFLECVQDMDHENMFWYRQDPGLGLRLIYFSYDVKMKEKGDIPEGYSVSREKKERFSLILESASTNQTSMYLCASSRLTTTYNEQFFGPGTRLTVL.

As concerns this clone: Sequence at one end of the junction differs from germline and may be a read error. The chain combines TRBV5-1 with TRBJ2-2, with 8 bases aligning to TRBD2. Germline V gene sequence: CDR1 SGHRS, CDR2 YFSETQ. This CDR3 is 16 amino acids long. CDR3 residues: CASARAGGANSGELFF. CDR3 DNA: TGCGCCAGCGCCCGCGCGGGGGGCGCGAACTCCGGGGAGCTGTTTTTT.

The V call is TRBV4-3, the J call TRBJ2-7; D perhaps matches TRBD1 (7 bases). Deletions cut 5 bases from V and 11 bases from J, with 16 bases between. CDR1 LGHNA and CDR2 YSLEER come from the germline V gene. The CDR3 totals 12 residues. Here the CDR3 DNA reads TGCGCCAGCAGCTCCCTGGGGGGACAGAAGTACTTC. Its protein product is CASSSLGGQKYF.

The chain is built from TRBV7-2 and TRBJ2-3, with D perhaps matching TRBD2 (5 bases). Germline CDR1 and CDR2: SGHTA and FQGNSA. The CDR3 runs 15 residues. Trimming shortened V by 3 bases and J by 7 bases, and 17 bases separated the two germline ends. Here the CDR3 reads CASSLVRDRINTQYF. Written as DNA, the CDR3 is TGTGCCAGCAGCTTGGTCCGGGATCGAATTAATACGCAGTATTTT.